This is a list of T cell receptor beta chains from one sample in a study of T cells in Graves' hyperthyroidism and ophthalmopathy. One entry per CDR3 protein, called by TCRdb with MiXCR from the multiplex PCR reads. The table includes approximately 150,000 distinct CDR3 sequences, around 8.9% detected once. Sequencing used blood. The source is a woman aged 18-30 years with Graves' hyperthyroidism that later progressed to Graves' ophthalmopathy. The CDR3 runs from the conserved cysteine through the conserved F or W. The order of the fields is V gene, clone size, J gene, D gene, CDR3 DNA, CDR3 protein. The D gene is left open where the match is weak. Clone sizes are given selectively: once, few, many, or a class where the clone is expanded.

>TRBV2|many|TRBJ1-4|TRBD1
TGTGCCAGCAGCGCAGGGGGGGAAAAACTGTTTTTT
CASSAGGEKLFF
>TRBV13|many|TRBJ1-2|.
TGTGCCAGCAGCTTAGCAGGGACTAACTATGGCTACACCTTC
CASSLAGTNYGYTF
>TRBV11-2|many|TRBJ2-1|TRBD1
TGTGCCAGCATCCAACAGAGGGGGCTCAGCAATGAGCAGTTCTTC
CASIQQRGLSNEQFF
>TRBV20-1|many|TRBJ1-1|.
TGCAGTGCTGACCGAACAGGTGCCACTGAAGCTTTCTTT
CSADRTGATEAFF
>TRBV19|.|TRBJ2-2|.
TGTGCCAGTAGTTCCCATACCGGGGAGCTGTTTTTT
CASSSHTGELFF
>TRBV27|many|TRBJ2-5|TRBD1
TGTGCCAGCAGTAAAGGGCCCGGGACAGGGAACCAAGAGACCCAGTACTTC
CASSKGPGTGNQETQYF
>TRBV12-3/TRBV12-4|many|TRBJ2-1|.
TGTGCCAGCACTTTGGGTGATATCAGGGGAAATGAGCAGTTCTTC
CASTLGDIRGNEQFF
>TRBV6-1|.|TRBJ2-7|TRBD2
TGTGCCAGCTCTCGCGGGAGCCTCTACGAGCAGTACTTC
CASSRGSLYEQYF
>TRBV10-1|.|TRBJ2-3|TRBD2
TGCGCCAGCAGTGAGGGTAGCGGGGTAGATACGCAGTATTTT
CASSEGSGVDTQYF
>TRBV7-7|.|TRBJ2-3|TRBD2
TGTGCTAGCAGCTTAGCCGGGACTAGAGATACGCAGTATTTT
CASSLAGTRDTQYF
>TRBV18|.|TRBJ1-1|.
TGTGCCAGCCGAAAGAATTTGAACACTGAAGCTTTCTTT
CASRKNLNTEAFF
>TRBV6-1|many|TRBJ1-2|TRBD1
TGTGCCAGCAGTGAAGCGGCAGGGGGCAGGGGCGGCTACACCTTC
CASSEAAGGRGGYTF
>TRBV3-1|many|TRBJ2-3|.
TGTGCCAGCAGCAGGGGTGATACGCAGTATTTT
CASSRGDTQYF
>TRBV20-1|few|TRBJ1-6|.
TGCAGTGCTAGAGTCTCCGGGTATTCAGACGGCTCACCCCTCCACTTT
CSARVSGYSDGSPLHF
>TRBV28|many|TRBJ1-5|TRBD1
TGTGCCAGCAGATTACAGGGGTGGTATAGCAATCAGCCCCAGCATTTT
CASRLQGWYSNQPQHF
>TRBV6-1|many|TRBJ2-3|.
TGTGCCAGCAACGGAGGGCCCACAGATACGCAGTATTTT
CASNGGPTDTQYF
>TRBV27|many|TRBJ2-1|TRBD2
TGTGCCAGCAGTTATTGGACTAGCGGGAGAGGAAATGAGCAGTTCTTC
CASSYWTSGRGNEQFF
>TRBV11-3|many|TRBJ2-1|.
TGTGCCAGCAGCTTGGGGGTTACTGAGCAGTTCTTC
CASSLGVTEQFF
>TRBV7-6|few|TRBJ2-7|.
TGTGCCAGCAGGTTAGGGGCCGCCAGTACCTACGAGCAGTACTTC
CASRLGAASTYEQYF
>TRBV15|many|TRBJ2-1|TRBD2
TGTGCCACCAGCAGAGGAGGACTAGCGGGAAATGAGCAGTTCTTC
CATSRGGLAGNEQFF
>TRBV30|many|TRBJ2-3|TRBD1
TGTGCCTGGAACCAGGGGGCCCTCACAGATACGCAGTATTTT
CAWNQGALTDTQYF
>TRBV7-9|many|TRBJ1-3|.
TGTGCCAGCAGCTTATCGACAGAGGGCCCTGGTACCATATATTTT
CASSLSTEGPGTIYF